A selection of T cell receptor beta chains follows, all from one sample in a study of OX40 agonist ivuxolimab in advanced cancers. The repertoire was sequenced with immunoSEQ multiplex PCR; TCRdb's copy has only in-frame clones and lacks some. The top ten hold 6.5% of the sample, which has about 89,000 clones, around 84% seen once. Sequenced here: CD4+ or CD8+ T cells sorted from blood, sampled in a trial of the OX40 agonist ivuxolimab. The receptors shown here come from an adult with an advanced solid tumor such as melanoma, head and neck, liver or kidney cancer. The CDR3 runs from the conserved cysteine through the conserved F or W. The D gene is left open where the match is weak. Clone size is shown for a subset of rows, as once, few, many or a class of expanded clone.

.	TRBV4-3	TRBJ2-5	.	TGCGCCAGCAGCCAAGTCTGGGCAGGTTCCTTAGGGACCCAGTACTTC	CASSQVWAGSLGTQYF
.	TRBV9	TRBJ2-2	.	TGTGCCAGCAGCCCAGGGCGGGACTGGAACACCGGGGAGCTGTTTTTT	CASSPGRDWNTGELFF
.	TRBV19	TRBJ1-2	.	TGTGCCAGTAGAACAGCCTATGGCTACACCTTC	CASRTAYGYTF
.	TRBV30	TRBJ1-2	.	TGTGCCTGGAGCTCCCAGACAGGACCTAGAGGCTACACCTTC	CAWSSQTGPRGYTF
TRBD1	TRBV7-9	TRBJ1-2	.	TGTGCCAGCAGCCCCGGGACAGGGAATGGCTACACCTTC	CASSPGTGNGYTF
TRBD2	TRBV7-3	TRBJ2-3	.	TGTGCCAGCAGCCCAACTAGCGGGCCCACAGATACGCAGTATTTT	CASSPTSGPTDTQYF
.	TRBV15	TRBJ1-1	.	TGTGCCACCAGCAGAGGGGGGGGCCCAGGGACCACTGAAGCTTTCTTT	CATSRGGGPGTTEAFF
.	TRBV30	TRBJ2-1	.	TGTGCCTGGAGTCCGCTAACTAGGCACAATGAGCAGTTCTTC	CAWSPLTRHNEQFF
.	TRBV11-2	TRBJ1-1	.	TGTGCCAGCAGCCCAGAAGGGTTACGCGCTTTCTTT	CASSPEGLRAFF
.	TRBV5-6	TRBJ1-6	.	TGTGCCAGCAGCTTGGTCCTTGGGGAGACTCCCCTCCACTTT	CASSLVLGETPLHF
TRBD2	TRBV4-2	TRBJ2-3	.	TGTGCCAGCAGCCAAGATGGTAGACTAGCGGGGGACACTAGCACAGATACGCAGTATTTT	CASSQDGRLAGDTSTDTQYF
.	TRBV6-5	TRBJ1-1	.	TGTGCCAGCAAGGAGTCCGTCTTACGCACTGAAGCTTTCTTT	CASKESVLRTEAFF
.	TRBV5-5	TRBJ1-1	.	TGTGCCAGCAGCTCCTTTGACCGGTATGGCACTGAAGCTTTCTTT	CASSSFDRYGTEAFF
.	TRBV7-6	TRBJ2-1	.	TGTGCCAGCAGCTGGGAGGCCGAGCAGTTCTTC	CASSWEAEQFF
.	TRBV21-1	TRBJ1-5	.	TGTGCCAGCAGCAAAGAGTCAAGGATCAGGGGACATCAGCCCCAGCATTTT	CASSKESRIRGHQPQHF
TRBD2	TRBV5-1	TRBJ2-1	.	TGCGCCAGCAGCCCCCAAAGCGGGAGTCAGTATGAGCAGTTCTTC	CASSPQSGSQYEQFF
TRBD1	TRBV5-4	TRBJ2-5	.	TGTGCCAGCAGCACCGGACAGGGGGCGCTAAACCAAGAGACCCAGTACTTC	CASSTGQGALNQETQYF
.	TRBV5-1	TRBJ2-1	.	TGCGCCAGCAGCTTCCAGGGGGGAGAGCAGTTCTTC	CASSFQGGEQFF
.	TRBV6-5	TRBJ2-7	.	TGTGCCAGCAGTTACTCACATGTCGGCGAGCAGTACTTC	CASSYSHVGEQYF
.	TRBV5-1	TRBJ1-4	few	TGCGCCAGCAGCTCCTCTGGACGCACCGATGAAAAACTGTTTTTT	CASSSSGRTDEKLFF
.	TRBV5-6	TRBJ1-5	few	TGTGCCAGCAGCTTGGGACAGATCAATCAGCCCCAGCATTTT	CASSLGQINQPQHF
TRBD1	TRBV7-9	TRBJ2-3	.	TGTGCCAGCAGCTTGGGCAGGGGGCTGCCTAGCACAGATACGCAGTATTTT	CASSLGRGLPSTDTQYF
TRBD1	TRBV5-1	TRBJ2-5	.	TGCGCCAGCAGCCCGATGACAGGGGGATCCCAAGAGACCCAGTACTTC	CASSPMTGGSQETQYF
.	TRBV10-1	TRBJ2-2	.	TGCGCCAGCAGTGAATCAGGGGATCGAACCGGGGAGCTGTTTTTT	CASSESGDRTGELFF
.	TRBV14	TRBJ2-2	once	TGTGCCAGCAGCCAAGATAGCGGTTACGGGGAGCTGTTTTTT	CASSQDSGYGELFF
.	TRBV5-6	TRBJ2-5	.	TGTGCCAGCAGCTTGGGGCCCCAGGCTCTTCAAGAGACCCAGTACTTC	CASSLGPQALQETQYF
.	TRBV29-1	TRBJ1-1	.	TGCAGCGTCGAGAAGGGGAACACTGAAGCTTTCTTT	CSVEKGNTEAFF
.	TRBV7-6	TRBJ2-5	.	TGTGCCAGCAGCCCCACGGTACTTCGAGAGACCCAGTACTTC	CASSPTVLRETQYF
.	TRBV11-3	TRBJ2-2	.	TGTGCCAGCAGCTTTGCAGGGCTCGCCGGGGAGCTGTTTTTT	CASSFAGLAGELFF
.	TRBV19	TRBJ1-5	.	TGTGCCAGTAGTTGGTACAGAGAGAATCAGCCCCAGCATTTT	CASSWYRENQPQHF
.	TRBV7-8	TRBJ2-1	.	TGTGCCAGCAGCTCTGCCCCAAGCTCCTACAATGAGCAGTTCTTC	CASSSAPSSYNEQFF
.	TRBV5-6	TRBJ2-3	.	TGTGCCAGCAGCGTCTACTCATCGGACAGACCCACAGATACGCAGTATTTT	CASSVYSSDRPTDTQYF
TRBD1	TRBV10-3	TRBJ2-5	.	TGTGCCATCAGTGAGTCAAAGGCCGGACAGGGGAGACCAGAGGGAGAGACCCAGTACTTC	CAISESKAGQGRPEGETQYF
.	TRBV5-1	TRBJ2-3	.	TGCGCCAGCAAGATTGGGCAGGGCACAGATACGCAGTATTTT	CASKIGQGTDTQYF
TRBD1	TRBV7-9	TRBJ2-7	.	TGTGCCAGCAGCTTGGGGACAGGCGAGCAGTACTTC	CASSLGTGEQYF
TRBD1	TRBV29-1	TRBJ2-1	.	TGCAGCGCGGGACAGGGGGCCTCAAGGGATGAGCAGTTCTTC	CSAGQGASRDEQFF
.	TRBV2	TRBJ2-3	.	TGTGCCAGCAGTGGGCTAGCTGCTAGCACAGATACGCAGTATTTT	CASSGLAASTDTQYF
.	TRBV5-8	TRBJ1-6	.	TGTGCCAGCAGCTTGGAGTTTAATTCACCCCTCCACTTT	CASSLEFNSPLHF
.	TRBV4-2	TRBJ2-2	.	TGTGCCAGCAGCCAAGATGGAGGAGGGAGAGATAGAGGGGCCGGGGAGCTGTTTTTT	CASSQDGGGRDRGAGELFF
TRBD1	TRBV11-3	TRBJ1-1	.	TGTGCCAGCAGCTTTCATGTGCGCCAGGGGGGAGCTTTCTTT	CASSFHVRQGGAFF
.	TRBV6-1	TRBJ2-4	few	TGTGCCAGCAGCCGGGACCCCGGGGAAAACATTCAGTACTTC	CASSRDPGENIQYF
.	TRBV5-5	TRBJ1-2	.	TGTGCCAGCAGCTTGGATGGCGGCAGTTCCTATGGCTACACCTTC	CASSLDGGSSYGYTF
TRBD2	TRBV28	TRBJ2-1	.	TGTGCCAGCAGTAGAGCGGGAGTGGGAAATGAGCAGTTCTTC	CASSRAGVGNEQFF
TRBD2	TRBV4-1	TRBJ2-1	.	TGCGCCAGCAGCCTCAACGCTGGGCTAGCGGGGGGGTATGAGCAGTTCTTC	CASSLNAGLAGGYEQFF
TRBD1	TRBV2	TRBJ2-7	.	TGTGCCAGCAGTGGGGACCGGGACAGGAGCTCCTACGAGCAGTACTTC	CASSGDRDRSSYEQYF
TRBD2	TRBV7-2	TRBJ2-5	.	TGTGCCAGCAGCTTAGCGCGGGCGGGAGGGCCAAAGACCCAGTACTTC	CASSLARAGGPKTQYF
TRBD1	TRBV4-2	TRBJ1-2	.	TGTGCCAGCAGCCTAACAGGGGGCACCTATGGCTACACCTTC	CASSLTGGTYGYTF
.	TRBV30	TRBJ2-2	few	TGTGCCTGGAGTGAGACGAACACCGGGGAGCTGTTTTTT	CAWSETNTGELFF
TRBD1	TRBV19	TRBJ1-2	.	TGTGCCACCAGGGGGACCTATGGCTACACCTTC	CATRGTYGYTF
TRBD1	TRBV4-2	TRBJ1-2	few	TGTGCCAGCAGCCAAGAAGTCCAGGGGGTCAGCGGCTACACCTTC	CASSQEVQGVSGYTF
.	TRBV10-2	TRBJ1-4	once	TGCGCCAGCAGGGACGGTCTTAATGAAAAACTGTTTTTT	CASRDGLNEKLFF
TRBD1	TRBV19	TRBJ1-6	.	TGTGCCAGTAGTATAGCGGGACAGGCACATAATTCACCCCTCCACTTT	CASSIAGQAHNSPLHF
TRBD1	TRBV7-9	TRBJ2-5	.	TGTGCCAGCAGCCCGACCCTTTGGACAGGGTCCAAAGAGACCCAGTACTTC	CASSPTLWTGSKETQYF
TRBD1	TRBV19	TRBJ1-1	once	TGTGCCAGTGAAGCCGGGACAGGGCACACTGAAGCTTTCTTT	CASEAGTGHTEAFF
TRBD2	TRBV15	TRBJ2-7	.	TGTGCCACCAGCAGCTCCGGGGGGGCTTGGCGGCAGTACTTC	CATSSSGGAWRQYF
TRBD1	TRBV7-9	TRBJ1-3	.	TGTGCCAGCAGTACAGGGGGCCCTGGAAACACCATATATTTT	CASSTGGPGNTIYF
TRBD2	TRBV19	TRBJ2-3	.	TGTGCCACTAGCGGGAGAACAGATACGCAGTATTTT	CATSGRTDTQYF
.	TRBV7-3	TRBJ1-2	.	TGTGCCAGCAGCTTAACCGGAGGGTCTATTTACACCTTC	CASSLTGGSIYTF
.	TRBV6-1	TRBJ2-3	.	TGTGCCACTAAGGCGAGGGGGTGGAGAGATACGCAGTATTTT	CATKARGWRDTQYF